This section outlines one T cell receptor beta chain sequence together with its context. These data come from a study of regulatory dendritic cells for organ transplantation. Germline V gene lookup returns CDR1 SGHTA and CDR2 FQGNSA. V was pared by 1 base and J by 2 bases, with 8 bases between. The CDR3 is 14 amino acids. Generated by immunoSEQ multiplex PCR, the TCRdb table keeps only in-frame clones and is missing some. The table includes 30,000 to 40,000 clones, 90% to 95% detected once. FACS sorted CD4+ or CD8+ T cells into CD45RA+ naive and CD45RO+ memory. This chain links TRBV7-2 with TRBJ2-5, with D uncertain. This sequence originates from a human donor in good health. What was sequenced was naive CD8+ T cells from blood. Subset noted: CD45RA+ naive T cells. The CDR3 DNA is TGTGCCAGCAGCTTAGTGAGAGTACAAGAGACCCAGTACTTC. Its protein product is CASSLVRVQETQYF.